This T cell receptor (beta chain) was found in a study of blood T cell repertoires in COVID-19. Study-wide background: From the United States, Italy and Spain came samples of acute and convalescent COVID-19. Sources were T cells, B-cell-depleted T cells, or PBMCs; the material itself was cDNA or gDNA.

This clone was detected once. V gave up 5 bases and J gave up 8 bases, with 18 bases separating them. The CDR3 totals 15 residues. CDR1 MNHEY and CDR2 SMNVEV come from the germline V gene (reference sequence). Authors' data handling: Amplified reference gene primers provided the basis for estimating nucleated cell counts. The repertoire was sequenced with immunoSEQ multiplex PCR; TCRdb's copy has only in-frame clones and lacks some. That table is the source of V, J and clone size, and D and trimming were worked out from the DNA. The sample consists of some 74,000 clones, 80% to 90% of them appearing once.

What was sequenced was peripheral blood. This TCR came from a woman aged 80 or over with active or convalescent COVID-19. The chain uses TRBV27 and TRBJ1-4; the D gene is possibly TRBD1 (5 bases). The CDR3 reads CASSPYDNGGEKLFF. CDR3 nucleotide sequence: TGTGCCAGCAGTCCCTACGATAACGGGGGGGAAAAACTGTTTTTT. Drawing the rest from reference TRBV27 and TRBJ1-4, the complete variable domain is EAQVTQNPRYLITVTGKKLTVTCSQNMNHEYMSWYRQDPGLGLRQIYYSMNVEVTDKGDVPEGYKVSRKEKRNFPLILESPSPNQTSLYFCASSPYDNGGEKLFFGSGTQLSVL.